This is a list of T cell receptor beta chains from one sample in a study of T-cell memory formation after mild COVID-19. TCRdb re-analysed the 5' RACE reads in MiXCR, keeping a single row per CDR3 protein. Altogether about 400,000 distinct CDR3 sequences are present, more than 15% being singletons, with the ten largest covering 20% to 25%. Material: PBMCs or a T cell subset sorted from them (not recorded which). The receptors stem from a man aged 18 to 29 who had mild COVID-19 (a few samples of this study predate the infection). Cell type and time point are not known. Both conserved end residues are part of each CDR3. Each record gives: J gene, V gene, clone size, D gene, CDR3 DNA, CDR3 protein. A D gene is named only where the DNA matches it firmly. Clone size, where shown, is once, few, many, or a class for clones that have expanded.

TRBJ2-7	TRBV7-9	NA	TRBD1	TGTGCCAGCAGCTTAGGGGACAGGGAAGACGAGCAGTACTTC	CASSLGDREDEQYF
TRBJ1-4	TRBV2	NA	TRBD1	TGTGCCAGCAGTGAAGACAGGGGGCATGAAAAACTGTTTTTT	CASSEDRGHEKLFF
TRBJ1-1	TRBV12-5	few	NA	TGTGCTAGTGGTTTGGTACTATTAAGGCCTACCAACACTGAAGCTTTCTTT	CASGLVLLRPTNTEAFF
TRBJ1-1	TRBV10-3	NA	TRBD1	TGTGCCATCAGAGGACAGGGGGCAAGGACTGAAGCTTTCTTT	CAIRGQGARTEAFF
TRBJ2-5	TRBV6-5	few	TRBD2	TGTGCCAGCAAGGTAGCGGGGGCTCAAGAGACCCAGTACTTC	CASKVAGAQETQYF
TRBJ1-1	TRBV7-9	NA	NA	TGTGCCAGCAGCGTTCTCAGGGAGGGGATGAACACTGAAGCTTTCTTT	CASSVLREGMNTEAFF
TRBJ2-3	TRBV10-3	few	NA	TGTGCCATCAGTGAGGGAGGAGCTAGCACAGATACGCAGTATTTT	CAISEGGASTDTQYF
TRBJ2-4	TRBV4-3	NA	TRBD1	TGCGCCAGCAGCCAAGTGGGGAGTTTAAAACAGGGGGATGACATTCAGTACTTC	CASSQVGSLKQGDDIQYF
TRBJ1-2	TRBV9	NA	NA	TGTGCCAGCAGCGTAGGTCGGGGGAACTATGGCTACACCTTC	CASSVGRGNYGYTF
TRBJ2-1	TRBV29-1	few	TRBD2	TGCAGCGTTGAAGGAGCGGGGGCGGACAATGAGCAGTTCTTC	CSVEGAGADNEQFF
TRBJ2-1	TRBV4-1	NA	TRBD2	TGCGCCAGCAGCCGGCACCTAGCGGCGGAGCAGTTCTTC	CASSRHLAAEQFF
TRBJ2-7	TRBV12-3/TRBV12-4	NA	TRBD1	TGTGCCAGCAGCAAGGACAGGGGGATATACGAGCAGTACTTC	CASSKDRGIYEQYF
TRBJ2-7	TRBV4-1	few	TRBD1	TGCGCCAGCAGCCGTAAAAACGGACAGGGGGCTGTTAAGCAGTACTTC	CASSRKNGQGAVKQYF
TRBJ1-1	TRBV20-1	few	NA	TGCAGTGCTAGAGTTTTTTGGAACAGGGAGTCGGGCGCGAACACTGAAGCTTTCTTT	CSARVFWNRESGANTEAFF
TRBJ1-2	TRBV4-1	once	NA	TGCGCCAGCAGCCAACTGGGCCGGGAAAGGGAAGGCTATGGCTACACCTTC	CASSQLGREREGYGYTF
TRBJ2-4	TRBV4-3	NA	NA	TGCGCCAGCAGCCAAGATAGATTCATTCAGTACTTC	CASSQDRFIQYF
TRBJ1-2	TRBV5-1	NA	NA	TGCGCCAGCAGCTTGGCCTGGCCTCGGTATGGCTACACCTTC	CASSLAWPRYGYTF
TRBJ2-1	TRBV30	NA	NA	TGTGCCTGGGCCCCCGGGACAAACTACAATGAGCAGTTCTTC	CAWAPGTNYNEQFF
TRBJ2-7	TRBV27	NA	NA	TGTGCCAGCAGTTCCCGGGACCACTGGGATCAGTACTTC	CASSSRDHWDQYF
TRBJ1-1	TRBV7-9	many	NA	TGTGCCAGCAGCTTACACAGGGAACTGAACACTGAAGCTTTCTTT	CASSLHRELNTEAFF
TRBJ2-1	TRBV19	few	NA	TGTGCCAGTAGTATCCCGGGGAGAGCTCGTAATGAGCAGTTCTTC	CASSIPGRARNEQFF
TRBJ2-7	TRBV12-3/TRBV12-4	few	TRBD1	TGTGCCAGCAGGGTGGGACAGGGCCTTACCAGGCAGTACTTC	CASRVGQGLTRQYF
TRBJ2-3	TRBV9	NA	TRBD1	TGTGCCAGCAGCCCGGGACAGGGTCCGCATACGCAGTATTTT	CASSPGQGPHTQYF
TRBJ2-7	TRBV6-5	NA	NA	TGTGCCAGCAGTTCCCCGGGAAGGGAGCAGTACTTC	CASSSPGREQYF
TRBJ2-2	TRBV5-1	NA	TRBD1	TGCGCCAGCAGCTTGGGACAGGGGGCAAGCACCGGGGAGCTGTTTTTT	CASSLGQGASTGELFF
TRBJ2-1	TRBV7-2	many	TRBD2	TGTGCCAGCGGCGGGACTAGCGGGGGGGGAGAGCAGTTCTTC	CASGGTSGGGEQFF
TRBJ2-7	TRBV29-1	NA	NA	TGCAGCGTTGCGGCGGCAGGGAACCTCTACGAGCAGTACTTC	CSVAAAGNLYEQYF
TRBJ1-3	TRBV12-3/TRBV12-4	NA	NA	TGTGCCAGCAGTTTGGAGGCGCTCCGCTCTGGAAACACCATATATTTT	CASSLEALRSGNTIYF
TRBJ2-1	TRBV5-1	few	NA	TGCGCCACCGGGGAACAACCGGGGGACAATGAGCAGTTCTTC	CATGEQPGDNEQFF
TRBJ1-5	TRBV19	NA	NA	TGTGCCAGTAGCCAGAGAAATCAGCCCCAGCATTTT	CASSQRNQPQHF
TRBJ2-2	TRBV4-3	NA	NA	TGCGCCAGCAGCCAAGATGGAGGACAGCACACCGGGGAGCTGTTTTTT	CASSQDGGQHTGELFF
TRBJ1-2	TRBV6-2/TRBV6-3	NA	NA	TGTGCCAGCACATTGGACGGGAACTATGGCTACACCTTC	CASTLDGNYGYTF
TRBJ2-1	TRBV7-9	NA	NA	TGTGCCAGCAGCTTCCGGGGCGCGGGGTTCGGATATGAGCAGTTCTTC	CASSFRGAGFGYEQFF
TRBJ1-6	TRBV5-1	many	NA	TGCGCCAGCAGCGGGGGACGCACCCCTGGGAATTCACCCCTCCACTTT	CASSGGRTPGNSPLHF
TRBJ1-3	TRBV20-1	NA	TRBD1	TGCAGTGCCCCGACAGGGGGCCCTGGAAACACCATATATTTT	CSAPTGGPGNTIYF
TRBJ1-1	TRBV5-6	few	NA	TGTGCCAGCAGCTTGTCGGGGATTCAAGCTTTCTTT	CASSLSGIQAFF
TRBJ2-3	TRBV7-8	few	TRBD2	TGTGCCAGCAGCGTACGCGGTGGGGGGGTAGATACGCAGTATTTT	CASSVRGGGVDTQYF
TRBJ2-3	TRBV5-1	few	NA	TGCGCCAGCAACGAAATCCCGGGAAGCACAGATACGCAGTATTTT	CASNEIPGSTDTQYF
TRBJ1-1	TRBV7-9	NA	TRBD1	TGTGCCAGCAGCCATACCCGGGACAGGGAAATACAAGCTTTCTTT	CASSHTRDREIQAFF
TRBJ1-5	TRBV7-3	NA	NA	TGTGCCAGCAGCTTACCGTGGGGGGGCTCTGGCCAAAATCAGCCCCAGCATTTT	CASSLPWGGSGQNQPQHF
TRBJ1-2	TRBV2	few	NA	TGTGCCAGCGTTCAGGAGGCTAACTATGGCTACACCTTC	CASVQEANYGYTF
TRBJ2-1	TRBV6-5	many	TRBD2	TGTGCCAGCAGTAGACTAGCGGGCAATGAGCAGTTCTTC	CASSRLAGNEQFF
TRBJ2-3	TRBV7-2	many	NA	TGTGCCAGCAGTTTGGGCTATACGCAGTATTTT	CASSLGYTQYF
TRBJ2-3	TRBV7-9	NA	TRBD2	TGTGCCAGCAGCTTACGGTTAGCGGGGGAGCTTAGCACAGATACGCAGTATTTT	CASSLRLAGELSTDTQYF
TRBJ1-2	TRBV12-3/TRBV12-4	NA	TRBD1	TGTGCCAGCAGCCGGTCGGGGACAGGGGTTAGTGGCTACACCTTC	CASSRSGTGVSGYTF
TRBJ2-3	TRBV12-3/TRBV12-4	few	TRBD2	TGTGCCAGCAGTTTCACAGCGGGGGGTGGCACAGATACGCAGTATTTT	CASSFTAGGGTDTQYF
TRBJ1-1	TRBV7-3	few	NA	TGTGCCAGCAGTTCAGGGTGGGGGAACACTGAAGCTTTCTTT	CASSSGWGNTEAFF
TRBJ2-6	TRBV9	few	NA	TGTGCCAGCAGCGTAGGAAATGGGGCCAACGTCCTGACTTTC	CASSVGNGANVLTF
TRBJ1-4	TRBV7-9	NA	TRBD1	TGTGCCAGCGGGGACAGCGGCGATGAAAAACTGTTTTTT	CASGDSGDEKLFF
TRBJ2-3	TRBV7-6	NA	TRBD1	TGTGCCAGCAGCTTAATCTACAGGGGGGAAGGAGATACGCAGTATTTT	CASSLIYRGEGDTQYF
TRBJ2-3	TRBV2	few	NA	TGTGCCAGCACTCGGGGCGAGGCAGATACGCAGTATTTT	CASTRGEADTQYF
TRBJ2-3	TRBV7-2	NA	NA	TGTGCCAGCAACTTAGCGGTACCAGATACGCAGTATTTT	CASNLAVPDTQYF
TRBJ2-7	TRBV20-1	few	NA	TGCAGTGCCACCGGACAGCTCTACGAGCAGTACTTC	CSATGQLYEQYF
TRBJ1-6	TRBV27	NA	NA	TGTGCCAGCAGTTTCAAGGACAGTAAATCTTCACCCCTCCACTTT	CASSFKDSKSSPLHF
TRBJ2-3	TRBV9	many	NA	TGTGCCAGCAGCGTAGGTGGGGTGGCGGGGAGCACAGATACGCAGTATTTT	CASSVGGVAGSTDTQYF
TRBJ1-2	TRBV20-1	few	TRBD1	TGCAGTGCTACACAGGGGGCAAACTATGGCTACACCTTC	CSATQGANYGYTF
TRBJ2-3	TRBV7-2	many	TRBD2	TGTGCCAGCAGCTCGAGCGGGGGAAAAGATACGCAGTATTTT	CASSSSGGKDTQYF
TRBJ1-2	TRBV7-9	NA	NA	TGTGCCAGCAGCTCCCCGGAGGGCTACACCTTC	CASSSPEGYTF
TRBJ2-3	TRBV6-5	NA	NA	TGTGCCAGCAGTTACTCGCCAGGTCCAGATACGCAGTATTTT	CASSYSPGPDTQYF
TRBJ2-4	TRBV7-8	many	NA	TGTGCCAGCAGCTTAGGTCGGACTTCTAACATTCAGTACTTC	CASSLGRTSNIQYF